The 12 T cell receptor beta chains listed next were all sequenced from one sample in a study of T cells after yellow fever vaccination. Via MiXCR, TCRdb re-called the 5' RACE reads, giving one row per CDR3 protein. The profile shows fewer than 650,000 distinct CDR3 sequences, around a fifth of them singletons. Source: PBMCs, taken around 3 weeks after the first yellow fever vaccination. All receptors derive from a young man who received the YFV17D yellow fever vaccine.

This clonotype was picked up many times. The CDR3 region has the DNA TGTGCCAGCAGCTTAAGGGAGGGTAATTCACCCCTCCACTTT. Its translation: CASSLREGNSPLHF. This chain uses TRBV7-2 with TRBJ1-6, with unresolved D. Trimming took 2 bases from V and 6 from J, leaving 8 bases between them. Germline CDR1 and CDR2: SGHTA and FQGNSA. The CDR3 spans 14 residues.

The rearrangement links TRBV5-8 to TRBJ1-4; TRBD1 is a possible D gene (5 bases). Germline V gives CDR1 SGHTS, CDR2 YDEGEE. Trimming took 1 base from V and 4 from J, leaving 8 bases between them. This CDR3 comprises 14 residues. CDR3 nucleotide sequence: TGTGCCAGCAGCTTGAGGGGCCTTAATGAAAAACTGTTTTTT. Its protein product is CASSLRGLNEKLFF. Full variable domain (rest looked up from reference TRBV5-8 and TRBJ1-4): EAGVTQSPTHLIKTRGQQATLRCSPISGHTSVYWYQQALGLGLQFLLWYDEGEERNRGNFPPRFSGRQFPNYSSELNVNALELEDSALYLCASSLRGLNEKLFFGSGTQLSVL.

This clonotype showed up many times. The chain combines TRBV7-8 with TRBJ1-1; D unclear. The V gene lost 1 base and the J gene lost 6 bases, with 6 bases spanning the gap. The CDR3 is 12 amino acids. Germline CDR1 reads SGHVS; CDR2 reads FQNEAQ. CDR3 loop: CASSLDSAEAFF. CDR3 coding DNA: TGTGCCAGCAGCTTAGATTCGGCTGAAGCTTTCTTT. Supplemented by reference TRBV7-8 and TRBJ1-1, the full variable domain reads GAGVSQSPRYKVAKRGQDVALRCDPISGHVSLFWYQQALGQGPEFLTYFQNEAQLDKSGLPSDRFFAERPEGSVSTLKIQRTQQEDSAVYLCASSLDSAEAFFGQGTRLTVV.

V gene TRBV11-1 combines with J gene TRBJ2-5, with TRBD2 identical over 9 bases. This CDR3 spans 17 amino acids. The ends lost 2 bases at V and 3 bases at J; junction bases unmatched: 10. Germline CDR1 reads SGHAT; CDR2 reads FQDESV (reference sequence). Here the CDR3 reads CASSLHPGTSSKETQYF. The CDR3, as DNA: TGTGCCAGCAGCTTACATCCCGGGACTAGCAGTAAAGAGACCCAGTACTTC.

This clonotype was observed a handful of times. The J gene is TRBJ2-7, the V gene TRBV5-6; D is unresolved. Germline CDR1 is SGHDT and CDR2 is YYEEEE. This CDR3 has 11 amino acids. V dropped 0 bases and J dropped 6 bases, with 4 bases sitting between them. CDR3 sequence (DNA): TGTGCCAGCAGCTTGGGTTTCGAGCAGTACGTC. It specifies CASSLGFEQYV.

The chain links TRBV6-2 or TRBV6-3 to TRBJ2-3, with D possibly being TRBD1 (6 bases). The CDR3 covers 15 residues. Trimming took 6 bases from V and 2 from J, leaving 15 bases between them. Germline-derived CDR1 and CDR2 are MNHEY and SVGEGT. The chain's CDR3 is CASSYARDNTDTQYF. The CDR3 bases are TGTGCCAGCAGCTACGCACGGGACAACACAGATACGCAGTATTTT.

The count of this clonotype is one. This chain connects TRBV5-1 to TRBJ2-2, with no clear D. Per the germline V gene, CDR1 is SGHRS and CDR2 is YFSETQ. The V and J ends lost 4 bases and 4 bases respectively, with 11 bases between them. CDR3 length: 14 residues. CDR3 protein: CASSVVEITGELFF. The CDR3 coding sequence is TGCGCCAGCAGCGTAGTAGAGATCACCGGGGAGCTGTTTTTT.

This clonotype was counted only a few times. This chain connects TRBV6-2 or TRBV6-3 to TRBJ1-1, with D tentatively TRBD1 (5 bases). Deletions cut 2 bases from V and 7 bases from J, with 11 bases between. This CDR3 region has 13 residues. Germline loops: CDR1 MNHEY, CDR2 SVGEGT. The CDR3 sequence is CASSYTTVVEAFF. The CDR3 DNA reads TGTGCCAGCAGTTACACGACAGTTGTTGAAGCTTTCTTT.

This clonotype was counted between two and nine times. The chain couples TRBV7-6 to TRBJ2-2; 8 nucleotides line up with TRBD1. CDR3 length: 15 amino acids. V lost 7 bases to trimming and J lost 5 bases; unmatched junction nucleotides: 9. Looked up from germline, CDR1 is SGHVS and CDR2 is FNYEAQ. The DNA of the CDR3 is TGTGCCAGCACCCTACTGACAGGGGAAACCGGGGAGCTGTTTTTT. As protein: CASTLLTGETGELFF.

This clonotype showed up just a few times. CDR3: CASSWSGSDEQFF. In DNA form, the CDR3 reads TGTGCCAGCAGCTGGTCAGGCTCCGATGAGCAGTTCTTC. The rearrangement uses TRBV7-6 and TRBJ2-1; D is uncertain. CDR3 length: 13 amino acids. The V end was cut by 4 bases, the J end by 8 bases, with 12 bases between. CDR1 is SGHVS, CDR2 FNYEAQ, per germline.

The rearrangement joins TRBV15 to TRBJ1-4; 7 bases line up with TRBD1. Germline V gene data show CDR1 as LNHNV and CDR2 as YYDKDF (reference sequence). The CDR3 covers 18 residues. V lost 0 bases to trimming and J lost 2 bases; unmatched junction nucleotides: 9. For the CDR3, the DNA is TGTGCCACCAGCAGAGAACGACCGGGACAGTCGACTAATGAAAAACTGTTTTTT. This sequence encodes CATSRERPGQSTNEKLFF. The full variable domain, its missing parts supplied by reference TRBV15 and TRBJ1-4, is DAMVIQNPRYQVTQFGKPVTLSCSQTLNHNVMYWYQQKSSQAPKLLFHYYDKDFNNEADTPDNFQSRRPNTSFCFLDIRSPGLGDTAMYLCATSRERPGQSTNEKLFFGSGTQLSVL.

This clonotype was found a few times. CDR3 amino acids: CASSSLELGDTEAFF. The CDR3 DNA is TGTGCCAGCAGTTCCCTCGAGCTAGGAGACACTGAAGCTTTCTTT. The rearrangement joins TRBV12-3 or TRBV12-4 to TRBJ1-1; D call uncertain. V dropped 4 bases and J dropped 3 bases, with 15 bases sitting between them. This CDR3 comprises 15 residues.